Below, 20 T cell receptor beta chains from the same sample are listed, as sequenced in a study of shared clonotypes between healthy human individuals. The table came from immunoSEQ multiplex PCR; TCRdb's copy has only in-frame clones and leaves some out. The profile covers more than 850,000 clones, with 75% to 80% appearing a single time and 0.5% to 0.6% taken by the ten largest. Sequenced material: memory CD4+ T cells from PBMCs. Subset given: CD45RA-negative fraction. Receptors originate from a man between 18 and 29 years old in good health. Some clones in this sample may be carry-over from other donors' samples.

The V gene is TRBV28, the J gene TRBJ1-2; a weak D match, TRBD1 (6 bases). The CDR3 contains 18 residues. With 6 bases removed from V and 4 bases from J, the gap between germline ends came to 27 bases. Germline V gene lookup returns CDR1 MDHEN and CDR2 SYDVKM. Written as DNA, the CDR3 is TGTGCCAGCAGCGCACAACCAGGGAAGGGGGACGGGGGCTATGGCTACACCTTC. It encodes CASSAQPGKGDGGYGYTF.

In this sample, this clone turned up once. Additional DNA sequences in this sample encode the identical CDR3. J is TRBJ2-7 and V is TRBV20-1; D is ambiguous. The CDR3 contains 11 residues. The germline V gene encodes CDR1 DFQATT and CDR2 SNEGSKA (reference sequence). V dropped 1 base and J dropped 7 bases, with 8 bases sitting between them. The CDR3 is CSARGGGEQYF. The CDR3, as DNA: TGCAGTGCTAGAGGAGGTGGGGAGCAGTACTTC.

In the case of this clone: Other DNA sequences in this sample translate to the same CDR3. The chain joins TRBV18 to TRBJ2-5, with D maybe TRBD1 (6 bases). The V gene lost 4 bases and the J gene lost 5 bases, with 14 bases spanning the gap. The CDR3 runs to 14 residues. Per germline, CDR1 KGHSH and CDR2 LQKENI. The CDR3 here is CASSLHRAGETQYF. The CDR3 DNA reads TGTGCCAGCTCACTCCACAGGGCGGGCGAGACCCAGTACTTC. Full variable domain (missing parts from reference TRBV18 and TRBJ2-5): NAGVMQNPRHLVRRRGQEARLRCSPMKGHSHVYWYRQLPEEGLKFMVYLQKENIIDESGMPKERFSAEFPKEGPSILRIQQVVRGDSAAYFCASSLHRAGETQYFGPGTRLLVL.

The chain has TRBV2 and TRBJ1-5; D gene ambiguous. The V end was cut by 2 bases, the J end by 1 base, with 6 bases between. From germline, CDR1 is SNHLY and CDR2 FYNNEI. CDR3 size: 14 residues. The CDR3 reads CASSETGSNQPQHF. The CDR3 nucleotides are TGTGCCAGCAGTGAAACCGGGAGCAATCAGCCCCAGCATTTT.

The CDR3 DNA reads as TGTGCCAGCAGCCGTCATAAGGGGGGTACATCGAACACTGAAGCTTTCTTT. Translated, it gives CASSRHKGGTSNTEAFF. This rearrangement joins TRBV11-2 to TRBJ1-1; the D gene is possibly TRBD1 (6 bases). Germline assignment: CDR1 SGHAT and CDR2 FQNNGV. V was shortened by 5 bases and J by 1 base, with 20 bases between the two germline ends. The CDR3 sequence is 17 residues long.

This sequence joins TRBV15 and TRBJ2-7; TRBD1 agrees at 8 bases. After removal of 0 bases from V and 9 bases from J, the junction contained 4 bases not matched to a gene. The CDR3 totals 13 residues. Germline CDR1 is LNHNV and CDR2 is YYDKDF (reference sequence). This CDR3 is CATSRDPGQVQYF. For the CDR3, the DNA is TGTGCCACCAGCAGAGATCCGGGACAGGTGCAGTACTTC.

This clone showed up just once. The same CDR3 can be traced to other DNA sequences in this sample. The chain couples TRBV5-1 to TRBJ2-7; 11 bases map to TRBD1. In germline, CDR1 is SGHRS, CDR2 YFSETQ. V was clipped by 4 bases and J by 3 bases; unmatched bases: 3. The CDR3 is 14 amino acids. The CDR3 reads CASSPGQGDYEQYF. In DNA, the CDR3 is TGCGCCAGCAGCCCGGGACAGGGGGACTACGAGCAGTACTTC.

The CDR3 bases are TGTGCCAGCAGCCCCGGTTCTTACAATGAGCAGTTCTTC. Translated, it gives CASSPGSYNEQFF. V is TRBV7-2 and J is TRBJ2-1; D remains unclear. Germline V gene data show CDR1 as SGHTA and CDR2 as FQGNSA. Trimming cost V 5 bases and J 4 bases, with 9 bases left between them. The CDR3 extends over 13 amino acids.

The V gene is TRBV5-6, the J gene TRBJ1-5; 7 bases align to TRBD1. The length of the CDR3 is 15 residues. Unmatched junction bases numbered 7, after V lost 0 bases and J lost 7 bases. CDR1 is SGHDT, CDR2 YYEEEE, per germline. The CDR3 protein is CASSLGTGKEQPQHF. Written as DNA, the CDR3 is TGTGCCAGCAGCTTGGGGACAGGCAAGGAACAGCCCCAGCATTTT.

The chain combines TRBV4-1 with TRBJ1-2, with D possibly matching TRBD1 (5 bases). Germline V gene lookup returns CDR1 MGHRA and CDR2 YSYEKL. V shed 2 bases and J shed 12 bases, with 19 bases lying between them. This CDR3 has 14 amino acids. The CDR3 sequence: CASSQLTGLGGNTF. CDR3 in DNA: TGCGCCAGCAGCCAATTAACGGGACTGGGGGGAAACACCTTC.

This clone was observed once. Other DNA variants within this sample encode the same CDR3. The V gene is TRBV5-4, the J gene TRBJ2-7, with D possibly matching TRBD2 (6 bases). V lost 0 bases, J lost 0 bases, and 10 bases lay in between. The CDR3 is made up of 15 amino acids. Germline V gene sequence: CDR1 SGHNT, CDR2 YYREEE (reference sequence). CDR3 protein: CASSLAARGSYEQYF. The DNA of the CDR3 is TGTGCCAGCAGCTTGGCGGCGCGGGGCTCCTACGAGCAGTACTTC.

The chain couples TRBV5-1 to TRBJ2-2; a possible D gene is TRBD2 (6 bases). The V and J ends lost 0 bases and 5 bases respectively, with 8 bases between them. CDR3 length: 14 amino acids. Germline CDR1 and CDR2: SGHRS and YFSETQ. In DNA, the CDR3 is TGCGCCAGCAGCTTGGACGGGAGTACCGGGGAGCTGTTTTTT. This sequence encodes CASSLDGSTGELFF.

This chain links TRBV5-1 with TRBJ1-5, with D unclear. V was trimmed by 3 bases and J by 6 bases, leaving 7 bases between them. The CDR3 runs to 12 residues. Germline lookup yields CDR1 SGHRS and CDR2 YFSETQ. The CDR3 nucleotides are TGCGCCAGCAGCTATGACGGTCAGCCCCAGCATTTT. It specifies CASSYDGQPQHF.

The gene calls are TRBV5-6 and TRBJ1-3; TRBD1 matches at 9 bases. CDR1 and CDR2 from the germline V gene are SGHDT and YYEEEE. The V gene end was trimmed by 0 bases and the J gene end by 4 bases; junction bases not matched to a gene: 5. The CDR3 runs 16 residues. CDR3 nucleotides: TGTGCCAGCAGCTTGGGGGGACAGGGATACGGAAACACCATATATTTT. As protein: CASSLGGQGYGNTIYF.

The CDR3 coding sequence is TGTGCCAGCAGCCCCCTTGTAGCGGGAGGGATCTCTTTCTACGAGCAGTACTTC. Translated: CASSPLVAGGISFYEQYF. The V call is TRBV11-2, the J call TRBJ2-7, with 11 bases that match TRBD2. After removal of 5 bases from V and 3 bases from J, the junction contained 15 bases not matched to a gene. Germline loops: CDR1 SGHAT, CDR2 FQNNGV. This CDR3 has 18 amino acids.

The rearrangement links TRBV29-1 to TRBJ1-1; D ambiguous. Trimming took off 2 bases at V and 0 bases at J, with 7 bases between the two ends. The CDR3 extends over 13 amino acids. Germline assignment: CDR1 SQVTM and CDR2 ANQGSEA. CDR3 loop: CSVEHSMNTEAFF. CDR3 in DNA: TGCAGCGTTGAACACAGCATGAACACTGAAGCTTTCTTT.

The J gene is TRBJ1-2, the V gene TRBV4-2; no firm D call. Germline values: CDR1 LGHNA, CDR2 YNFKEQ. CDR3 length: 14 amino acids. Trimming cost V 2 bases and J 8 bases, with 15 bases left between them. This CDR3 reads CASSQRWQVRGYTF. The CDR3 nucleotides are TGTGCCAGCAGCCAACGATGGCAGGTCCGGGGCTACACCTTC.

This clone was recorded once. The chain joins TRBV6-1 to TRBJ2-3; D is undetermined. Trimming pared 8 bases from V and 8 bases from J, leaving 14 bases between. Germline V CDR1 and CDR2: MNHNS, SASEGT. The CDR3 sequence is 12 residues long. As DNA, the CDR3 is TGTGCCAGCGGCCTGGGGATAGGTACGCAGTATTTT. Its protein product is CASGLGIGTQYF.

The chain recombines TRBV27 with TRBJ1-1; D might be TRBD1 (5 bases). Per germline, CDR1 MNHEY and CDR2 SMNVEV (reference sequence). The CDR3 is 15 amino acids. Trimming took 4 bases from V and 0 from J, leaving 12 bases between them. CDR3 sequence (DNA): TGTGCCAGCAGTTCATTAACAGGTTTGAACACTGAAGCTTTCTTT. Protein product: CASSSLTGLNTEAFF.

The J gene is TRBJ2-7, the V gene TRBV27, with 8 nucleotides matching TRBD2. The junction had 4 bases not matched to a gene; V was cut back by 4 bases and J by 2 bases. The CDR3 is made up of 14 amino acids. Germline loops: CDR1 MNHEY, CDR2 SMNVEV (reference sequence). The CDR3 region has the DNA TGTGCCAGCAGTTCTCGGGAGGGCCCCTACGAGCAGTACTTC. It encodes CASSSREGPYEQYF.